This passage covers 25 T cell receptor beta chains from one sample sequenced in a study of cytomegalovirus exposure and HLA in healthy donors. PCR primers comprised 60 Vbeta and 13 Jbeta primers. TCRdb keeps only in-frame clones here, not all; method: immunoSEQ multiplex PCR. The sample has some 190,000 clones; approximately 80% are singletons. The sample consisted of PBMCs. Receptors were obtained from a girl aged 5 to 17 in good health and CMV-seropositive.

J is TRBJ2-7 and V is TRBV4-1, with 9 positions matching TRBD2. CDR3 length: 16 amino acids. Looked up from germline, CDR1 is MGHRA and CDR2 is YSYEKL. V dropped 1 base and J dropped 4; count of bases not matched to a gene: 8. The CDR3 sequence: CASSQGVASGTYEQYF. The CDR3 DNA reads TGCGCCAGCAGCCAAGGGGTAGCTAGCGGGACTTACGAGCAGTACTTC.

V usage is TRBV6-5 and J usage is TRBJ1-2; D is unclear. Germline V gene data show CDR1 as MNHEY and CDR2 as SVGAGI. Between the trimmed V and J ends, which lost 6 bases and 5 bases, there was a span of 13 bases. This CDR3 is 13 amino acids long. CDR3 in DNA: TGTGCCAGCAGGCCGAACCGGGAATATGGCTACACCTTC. Its translation is CASRPNREYGYTF.

As for this clone: Within the sample, other DNA sequences also encode this same CDR3. This sequence joins TRBV19 and TRBJ2-1, with 10 bases that match TRBD2. The CDR3 runs 15 residues. V was clipped by 4 bases and J by 0 bases; unmatched bases: 0. CDR1 is LNHDA and CDR2 is SQIVND in the germline V gene (reference sequence). CDR3 DNA sequence: TGTGCCAGTAGTACTAGCGGGAGCTCCTACAATGAGCAGTTCTTC. This codes for CASSTSGSSYNEQFF.

V is TRBV6-1 and J is TRBJ2-2; D gene uncertain. Germline CDR1 reads MNHNS; CDR2 reads SASEGT. V dropped 7 bases and J dropped 1 base, with 10 bases sitting between them. This CDR3 spans 14 amino acids. CDR3 DNA: TGTGCCAGCACTATTAGAGGGAACACCGGGGAGCTGTTTTTT. The encoded protein is CASTIRGNTGELFF.

The chain carries TRBV30 and TRBJ1-1; a possible D gene is TRBD1 (6 bases). CDR3 size: 11 residues. From germline, CDR1 is GTSNPN and CDR2 SVGIG (reference sequence). V was shortened by 1 base and J by 11 bases, with 11 bases between the two germline ends. In nucleotides, the CDR3 is TGTGCCTGGAGTGAACAGGGTAGCGCTTTCTTT. Its translation: CAWSEQGSAFF.

The rearrangement joins TRBV29-1 to TRBJ1-1; D is possibly TRBD1 (6 bases). Germline CDR1 SQVTM, CDR2 ANQGSEA. CDR3 length: 13 residues. Trimming shortened V by 2 bases and J by 5 bases, and 12 bases separated the two germline ends. CDR3 nucleotide sequence: TGCAGCGTTGAATGGGGGCGAGAGACTGAAGCTTTCTTT. Amino acid sequence: CSVEWGRETEAFF. Full variable domain (outside the CDR3, taken from reference TRBV29-1 and TRBJ1-1): SAVISQKPSRDICQRGTSLTIQCQVDSQVTMMFWYRQQPGQSLTLIATANQGSEATYESGFVIDKFPISRPNLTFSTLTVSNMSPEDSSIYLCSVEWGRETEAFFGQGTRLTVV.

The gene calls are TRBV5-1 and TRBJ1-1; maybe TRBD1 (5 bases). The germline gives CDR1 SGHRS, CDR2 YFSETQ. Trimming removed 6 bases at V and 3 bases at J, with 12 bases between. This CDR3 region has 13 residues. The CDR3 nucleotides read TGCGCCAGCATGGACACCTGGGACACTGAAGCTTTCTTT. Protein sequence: CASMDTWDTEAFF.

The chain links TRBV6-1 to TRBJ2-1; TRBD2 matches at 8 bases. The germline CDR1 and CDR2 sequences are MNHNS and SASEGT. The CDR3 consists of 15 residues. V trimming: 7 bases; J trimming: 5 bases; junction bases outside the gene matches: 10. The chain's CDR3 is CASTEHWRGDNEQFF. The DNA for the CDR3 is TGTGCCAGCACCGAGCACTGGCGGGGGGACAATGAGCAGTTCTTC.

The rearrangement joins TRBV15 to TRBJ2-2; the D gene is possibly TRBD1 (5 bases). The CDR3 consists of 17 residues. Germline V gene lookup returns CDR1 LNHNV and CDR2 YYDKDF (reference sequence). Deletions cut 0 bases from V and 6 bases from J, with 17 bases between. CDR3 DNA sequence: TGTGCCACCAGCAGAGACCCGGGCGCCAGGGCTTCCGGGGAGCTGTTTTTT. Translation gives CATSRDPGARASGELFF.

This chain uses TRBV6-4 with TRBJ2-7, with D possibly TRBD1 on 6 matching bases. CDR3 size: 15 residues. Trimming pared 6 bases from V and 7 bases from J, leaving 22 bases between. In germline, CDR1 is MRHNA, CDR2 SNTAGT. CDR3 sequence: CASSDGQRDFGEQYF. The CDR3 coding sequence is TGTGCCAGCAGCGATGGACAGAGAGACTTCGGAGAGCAGTACTTC.

In this sample, this clone turned up once. This chain uses TRBV29-1 with TRBJ2-7; 11 bases map to TRBD2. J lost 3 bases, V lost 1 base, and 5 bases had no gene match. CDR1 is SQVTM and CDR2 is ANQGSEA in the germline V gene. The CDR3 is 15 amino acids. The CDR3 here is CSVEGETSGDYEQYF. The CDR3 nucleotides are TGCAGCGTTGAAGGCGAGACTAGCGGGGACTACGAGCAGTACTTC.

J is TRBJ2-5 and V is TRBV2, with 7 bases lining up with TRBD1. The germline CDR1 and CDR2 sequences are SNHLY and FYNNEI. Trimming took 7 bases from V and 2 from J; bases not matched to a gene: 4. The CDR3 spans 13 residues. CDR3 nucleotides: TGTGCCAGCAATTTACAGGGGCAAGAGACCCAGTACTTC. Translating gives CASNLQGQETQYF.

The rearrangement links TRBV7-8 to TRBJ2-7, with TRBD1 matching 11 bases. The CDR3 runs 14 residues. Germline CDR1 reads SGHVS; CDR2 reads FQNEAQ. V shed 6 bases, J shed 7 bases, and the junction held 8 bases outside the gene matches. The CDR3 DNA sequence: TGTGCCAGCAGTCCGGACAGGGGGCATCAAGAGCAGTACTTC. Its translation is CASSPDRGHQEQYF.

The J gene is TRBJ1-1, the V gene TRBV18; 10 nucleotides agree with TRBD1. The V gene's germline CDR1 is KGHSH and CDR2 LQKENI. V trimming: 3 bases; J trimming: 4 bases; junction bases outside the gene matches: 14. CDR3 length: 18 amino acids. The CDR3 protein is CASSPLGTGVYLGTEAFF. The CDR3 nucleotides are TGTGCCAGCTCACCCTTAGGGACAGGGGTCTATCTCGGCACTGAAGCTTTCTTT.

This clone has only one observation. CDR3 sequence (DNA): TGCGCCAGCAGCTTGGAAGTAGGGACTAGCGGGTTAGGAGATACGCAGTATTTT. It is translated as CASSLEVGTSGLGDTQYF. The chain recombines TRBV5-1 with TRBJ2-3; TRBD2 matches at 12 bases. There are 18 residues in the CDR3. Germline CDR1 SGHRS, CDR2 YFSETQ. J lost 5 bases, V lost 0 bases, and 10 bases had no gene match. Full variable domain (outside the CDR3, taken from reference TRBV5-1 and TRBJ2-3): KAGVTQTPRYLIKTRGQQVTLSCSPISGHRSVSWYQQTPGQGLQFLFEYFSETQRNKGNFPGRFSGRQFSNSRSEMNVSTLELGDSALYLCASSLEVGTSGLGDTQYFGPGTRLTVL.

The CDR3 sequence is CASSLAGRDGNTIYF. The CDR3 DNA sequence: TGTGCCAGCAGCTTGGCAGGGCGAGACGGAAACACCATATATTTT. This chain uses TRBV5-6 with TRBJ1-3; D perhaps matches TRBD1 (5 bases). The germline V gene encodes CDR1 SGHDT and CDR2 YYEEEE. The V end was cut by 0 bases, the J end by 4 bases, with 11 bases between. CDR3 length: 15 residues.

The chain combines TRBV10-3 with TRBJ2-3; D perhaps matches TRBD2 (5 bases). The germline V and J ends were trimmed by 6 bases and 4 bases, with 20 bases remaining between them. CDR1 and CDR2 from the germline V gene are ENHRY and SYGVKD. This CDR3 comprises 16 residues. In nucleotides, the CDR3 is TGTGCCATCAGCTTGAGGCTAGCTGGGGAATCAGATACGCAGTATTTT. Residues: CAISLRLAGESDTQYF.

This clone occurred a few times. The V and J genes are TRBV29-1 and TRBJ2-7, with 10 bases that match TRBD1. This CDR3 is 15 amino acids long. Trimming took 6 bases from V and 0 from J; bases not matched to a gene: 8. Per the germline V gene, CDR1 is SQVTM and CDR2 is ANQGSEA. CDR3 DNA sequence: TGCAGCGTGGTCCGGGACAGGGGTTACTCCTACGAGCAGTACTTC. Translation: CSVVRDRGYSYEQYF.

The CDR3, as DNA: TGTGCCAGCAGCGTAGCTCAGGGAAACCTACAAGAGACCCAGTACTTC. Translating gives CASSVAQGNLQETQYF. The chain uses TRBV9 and TRBJ2-5; TRBD1 might be the D (5 bases). Germline CDR1 is SGDLS and CDR2 is YYNGEE. Trimming shortened V by 0 bases and J by 2 bases, and 14 bases separated the two germline ends. The CDR3 runs to 16 residues.

V usage is TRBV5-5 and J usage is TRBJ2-7, with D possibly TRBD2 on 6 matching bases. Germline loops: CDR1 SGHKS, CDR2 YYEKEE (reference sequence). Trimming took 6 bases from V and 2 from J, leaving 21 bases between them. This CDR3 comprises 16 residues. The CDR3, as DNA: TGTGCCAGCATCCACTCGGAGGGAGTACGACCCTACGAGCAGTACTTC. Translation: CASIHSEGVRPYEQYF.

The V call is TRBV6-5, the J call TRBJ1-4, with TRBD1 matching 7 bases. This CDR3 is built from 14 residues. Germline CDR1 reads MNHEY; CDR2 reads SVGAGI. J lost 3 bases, V lost 5 bases, and 3 bases had no gene match. The CDR3 coding sequence is TGTGCCAGCAGTCGAGGACAGGCTAATGAAAAACTGTTTTTT. It is translated as CASSRGQANEKLFF.

The gene calls are TRBV4-1 and TRBJ2-1, with 7 bases lining up with TRBD2. This CDR3 region has 11 residues. CDR1 and CDR2 from the germline V gene are MGHRA and YSYEKL. The V and J ends lost 7 bases and 7 bases, in that order; junction bases with no gene match: 1. The CDR3 DNA reads TGCGCCAGCATGGGAGGGAATGAGCAGTTCTTC. It specifies CASMGGNEQFF.

The chain is built from TRBV11-2 and TRBJ1-5; possible D gene TRBD1, 6 bases. V was cut by 3 bases and J by 6 bases, with 18 bases left in between. This CDR3 region has 16 residues. Germline V gene data show CDR1 as SGHAT and CDR2 as FQNNGV. The CDR3 spells CASSLRGGAEGQPQHF. The CDR3 bases are TGTGCCAGCAGCTTGCGGGGGGGCGCGGAGGGTCAGCCCCAGCATTTT.

The rearrangement links TRBV6-5 to TRBJ1-3, with unresolved D. The germline V gene has CDR1 MNHEY and CDR2 SVGAGI. Deletions cut 0 bases from V and 0 bases from J, with 9 bases between. This CDR3 spans 16 amino acids. The CDR3 sequence is CASSYSSLFSGNTIYF. CDR3 DNA: TGTGCCAGCAGTTACTCGAGCTTGTTCTCTGGAAACACCATATATTTT.

This clone was detected only once. J is TRBJ1-4 and V is TRBV7-2; D possibly corresponds to TRBD1 (5 bases). This CDR3 has 15 residues. V was shortened by 5 bases and J by 5 bases, with 15 bases between the two germline ends. Germline CDR1 is SGHTA and CDR2 is FQGNSA. The CDR3 DNA sequence: TGTGCCAGCAGCGCCCAGGGTAGCCAAAATGAAAAACTGTTTTTT. This gives the protein CASSAQGSQNEKLFF.